These 10 T cell receptor beta chains were all obtained from the same sample, sequenced in a study of OX40 agonist ivuxolimab in advanced cancers. Receptors were amplified or captured by the immunoSEQ multiplex PCR assay. The table comes from immuneACCESS by way of TCRdb, which keeps in-frame sequences with V and J called. Part of the clones is missing from these tables; in studies checked, under half for an unresolved V gene and the rest for unknown reasons. This sample comprises tens of thousands of clones, about 91% of them detected only once. In total, the top ten clones hold 0.5% to 0.6% of the sample. Sequenced material: CD4+ or CD8+ T cells sorted from blood, taken in a trial of the OX40 agonist ivuxolimab. These receptors were collected from an adult with an advanced solid tumor such as melanoma, head and neck, liver or kidney cancer.

The genes are TRBV6-4 and TRBJ1-1; no definite D call. Germline CDR1 reads MRHNA; CDR2 reads SNTAGT. CDR3 length equals 13 residues. The V end lost 4 bases, the J end lost 2 bases, and 8 bases lay between the germline ends. CDR3 residues: CASSARLNTEAFF. Here the CDR3 DNA reads TGTGCCAGCAGTGCCAGGTTAAACACTGAAGCTTTCTTT.

The DNA for the CDR3 is TGTGCCAGCAGGGGGACCACAGATACGCAGTATTTT. Amino acids: CASRGTTDTQYF. This chain uses TRBV6-4 with TRBJ2-3, with D possibly being TRBD1 or TRBD2 (5 bases each). The CDR3 extends over 12 amino acids. V dropped 6 bases and J dropped 2 bases, with 6 bases sitting between them. Germline V gene lookup returns CDR1 MRHNA and CDR2 SNTAGT.

The chain carries TRBV5-1 and TRBJ2-1; the match to TRBD2 covers 10 bases. The length of the CDR3 is 14 residues. From germline, CDR1 is SGHRS and CDR2 YFSETQ. V shed 7 bases, J shed 7 bases, and the junction held 8 bases outside the gene matches. The CDR3 bases are TGCGCCAGCTGGCAAGCGGGGGGGCCGAATGAGCAGTTCTTC. It yields the protein CASWQAGGPNEQFF.

The V call is TRBV5-1, the J call TRBJ2-1; TRBD2 aligns across 7 bases. Trimming at V came to 6 bases and at J to 14 bases, leaving 14 bases not matched to a gene. The CDR3 runs to 13 residues. Per the germline V gene, CDR1 is SGHRS and CDR2 is YFSETQ. CDR3 loop: CASKGPAGTEEFF. DNA of the CDR3: TGCGCCAGCAAAGGCCCAGCGGGAACCGAGGAGTTCTTC.

The DNA for the CDR3 is TGTGCCTGGGGGAGGGGGAACCCTAGCACAGATACGCAGTATTTT. As protein: CAWGRGNPSTDTQYF. The chain couples TRBV30 to TRBJ2-3; D might be TRBD2 (7 bases). Germline loops: CDR1 GTSNPN, CDR2 SVGIG (reference sequence). The V end lost 5 bases, the J end lost 0 bases, and 15 bases lay between the germline ends. The CDR3 is made up of 15 amino acids. The variable domain in full, with the rest retrieved from reference TRBV30 and TRBJ2-3, is SQTIHQWPATLVQPVGSPLSLECTVEGTSNPNLYWYRQAAGRGLQLLFYSVGIGQISSEVPQNLSASRPQDRQFILSSKKLLLSDSGFYLCAWGRGNPSTDTQYFGPGTRLTVL.

The chain has TRBV4-1 and TRBJ1-1, with D perhaps matching TRBD1 (5 bases). Trimming took 6 bases from V and 0 from J, leaving 20 bases between them. Germline assignment: CDR1 MGHRA and CDR2 YSYEKL. This CDR3 comprises 17 residues. The CDR3 sequence: CASRGEGQAKLNTEAFF. The CDR3 DNA reads as TGCGCCAGCAGGGGAGAGGGGCAGGCCAAATTGAACACTGAAGCTTTCTTT.

This clone was observed a few times. The CDR3: CASSLVVAGSYEQYF. The CDR3, as DNA: TGTGCCAGCAGCTTAGTCGTAGCGGGGTCCTACGAGCAGTACTTC. This chain uses TRBV7-9 with TRBJ2-7, with 8 bases lining up with TRBD2. This CDR3 spans 15 amino acids. Germline-derived CDR1 and CDR2 are SEHNR and FQNEAQ (reference sequence). Trimming took 1 base from V and 1 from J; bases not matched to a gene: 3.

This rearrangement joins TRBV19 to TRBJ2-1; 11 nucleotides align to TRBD1. Germline V gene sequence: CDR1 LNHDA, CDR2 SQIVND (reference sequence). The CDR3 is 12 amino acids. With 1 base clipped from V and 16 bases from J, the junction kept 3 bases outside the gene matches. In DNA, the CDR3 is TGTGCCAGTAGTATAGGGACAGGGGGCAACTTCTTC. Its protein is CASSIGTGGNFF.

The chain combines TRBV7-8 with TRBJ2-1, with 9 bases identical to TRBD2. The V segment lost 2 bases and the J segment 0 bases; nucleotides outside the gene matches: 2. Germline assignment: CDR1 SGHVS and CDR2 FQNEAQ. This CDR3 is built from 16 residues. In nucleotides, the CDR3 is TGTGCCAGCAGCTTATTTAGCGGGAGCTCCTACAATGAGCAGTTCTTC. Translation: CASSLFSGSSYNEQFF.

The chain couples TRBV18 to TRBJ2-2, with 7 bases that match TRBD1. This CDR3 comprises 15 residues. The V segment lost 4 bases and the J segment 1 base; nucleotides outside the gene matches: 3. Per germline, CDR1 KGHSH and CDR2 LQKENI. This CDR3 is CASSQGQENTGELFF. Here the CDR3 DNA reads TGTGCCAGCTCACAAGGACAGGAGAACACCGGGGAGCTGTTTTTT. Full variable domain (missing parts from reference TRBV18 and TRBJ2-2): NAGVMQNPRHLVRRRGQEARLRCSPMKGHSHVYWYRQLPEEGLKFMVYLQKENIIDESGMPKERFSAEFPKEGPSILRIQQVVRGDSAAYFCASSQGQENTGELFFGEGSRLTVL.